The 23 T cell receptor beta chains listed next were all sequenced from one sample in a study of sequential checkpoint blockade in melanoma. As to treatment: randomized to nivolumab then ipilimumab (arm A) or the reverse (arm B). Sequenced by immunoSEQ multiplex PCR; TCRdb stores in-frame clones only, minus some. Of about 20,000 clones in the sample, 72% were seen once. This material consisted of CD8+ T cells sorted from blood (inferred from file names), taken from a patient given nivolumab and ipilimumab in sequence. The receptor set was obtained from a human donor with melanoma.

The chain combines TRBV10-2 with TRBJ2-7; a possible D gene is TRBD1 (6 bases). Per the germline V gene, CDR1 is WSHSY and CDR2 is SAAADI. V lost 4 bases, J lost 4 bases, and 11 bases lay in between. This CDR3 has 13 residues. The CDR3 is CASSVDRGYEQYF. The CDR3 nucleotides are TGCGCCAGCAGTGTGGACAGAGGGTACGAGCAGTACTTC.

The genes are TRBV27 and TRBJ2-1; 10 bases match TRBD1. There are 16 residues in the CDR3. With 5 bases clipped from V and 4 bases from J, the junction kept 8 bases outside the gene matches. Per germline, CDR1 MNHEY and CDR2 SMNVEV (reference sequence). The CDR3 loop reads CASSLPGQGVYNEQFF. The DNA of the CDR3 is TGTGCCAGCAGTCTACCTGGACAGGGGGTTTACAATGAGCAGTTCTTC.

V usage is TRBV7-2 and J usage is TRBJ2-7; D may be TRBD1 (5 bases). V was cut by 4 bases and J by 3 bases, with 16 bases left in between. Germline lookup yields CDR1 SGHTA and CDR2 FQGNSA. The CDR3 totals 15 residues. This CDR3 reads CASSWGSRYLYEQYF. DNA for the CDR3: TGTGCCAGCAGCTGGGGCTCTAGATACCTCTACGAGCAGTACTTC.

The chain links TRBV25-1 to TRBJ1-2; possible D gene TRBD1, 5 bases. This CDR3 is 12 amino acids long. The germline V and J ends were trimmed by 8 bases and 6 bases, with 13 bases remaining between them. Per germline, CDR1 MGHDK and CDR2 SYGVNS. CDR3 amino acids: CASAGPRDGYTF. The DNA for the CDR3 is TGTGCCAGCGCCGGGCCCAGGGATGGCTACACCTTC.

V gene TRBV7-8 combines with J gene TRBJ1-1; 7 positions match TRBD1. J lost 0 bases, V lost 3 bases, and 7 bases had no gene match. The CDR3 is made up of 16 amino acids. Germline lookup yields CDR1 SGHVS and CDR2 FQNEAQ. The CDR3 loop is CASSFPPGQMNTEAFF. CDR3 bases: TGTGCCAGCAGCTTTCCACCGGGACAGATGAACACTGAAGCTTTCTTT. Drawing the rest from reference TRBV7-8 and TRBJ1-1, the complete variable domain is GAGVSQSPRYKVAKRGQDVALRCDPISGHVSLFWYQQALGQGPEFLTYFQNEAQLDKSGLPSDRFFAERPEGSVSTLKIQRTQQEDSAVYLCASSFPPGQMNTEAFFGQGTRLTVV.

This clone appeared a single time. The chain combines TRBV2 with TRBJ2-7, with TRBD2 identical over 10 bases. The CDR3 extends over 15 amino acids. Germline CDR1 reads SNHLY; CDR2 reads FYNNEI. J was trimmed by 4 bases and V by 1 base; bases with no gene match: 4. CDR3: CASSEGIAGGYEQYF. The CDR3 nucleotides read TGTGCCAGCAGTGAAGGGATAGCGGGGGGTTACGAGCAGTACTTC.

The chain has TRBV27 and TRBJ2-7; TRBD2 matches at 13 bases. The CDR3 is made up of 15 amino acids. Germline CDR1 and CDR2: MNHEY and SMNVEV (reference sequence). The V gene end was trimmed by 7 bases and the J gene end by 3 bases; junction bases not matched to a gene: 6. The CDR3 protein is CASNSGLAGIYEQYF. The CDR3 DNA follows: TGTGCCAGCAACTCGGGACTAGCGGGGATCTACGAGCAGTACTTC.

This clone is categorized as medium-sized. The chain joins TRBV27 to TRBJ2-7; D might be TRBD1 (6 bases). V was clipped by 6 bases and J by 2 bases, with 14 bases between them. The CDR3 contains 14 residues. Germline V gene data show CDR1 as MNHEY and CDR2 as SMNVEV (reference sequence). The CDR3 sequence is CASSPGQAPYEQYF. The CDR3 DNA reads TGTGCCAGCAGCCCGGGACAAGCCCCCTACGAGCAGTACTTC.

The V gene is TRBV9, the J gene TRBJ2-7; 11 bases map to TRBD2. This CDR3 region has 19 residues. With V trimmed by 0 bases and J by 4 bases, 15 bases remained unmatched. CDR1 is SGDLS and CDR2 is YYNGEE in the germline V gene. The CDR3 reads CASSVEPYPLAGDQYEQYF. The CDR3 DNA sequence: TGTGCCAGCAGCGTAGAACCTTACCCACTAGCGGGGGATCAGTACGAGCAGTACTTC.

The chain has TRBV27 and TRBJ2-7; 8 nucleotides align to TRBD2. The CDR3 is 15 residues long. V was pared by 6 bases and J by 3 bases, with 10 bases of the junction left unmatched. Germline V lookup: CDR1 MNHEY, CDR2 SMNVEV (reference sequence). The CDR3 bases are TGTGCCAGCAGGAGAAGTAGCGGGGATTACTACGAGCAGTACTTC. This sequence encodes CASRRSSGDYYEQYF.

The chain joins TRBV27 to TRBJ1-4; 7 positions agree with TRBD1. Germline values: CDR1 MNHEY, CDR2 SMNVEV (reference sequence). CDR3 length equals 11 residues. With 6 bases clipped from V and 14 bases from J, the junction kept 6 bases outside the gene matches. The CDR3 DNA reads TGTGCCAGCAGATCCCAGGGGGTCCTGTTTTTT. Its protein is CASRSQGVLFF.

The V and J genes are TRBV5-1 and TRBJ2-7; 8 positions agree with TRBD1. Unmatched junction bases numbered 5, after V lost 0 bases and J lost 0 bases. CDR3 size: 16 residues. The germline V gene has CDR1 SGHRS and CDR2 YFSETQ. The CDR3 region is CASSLGTGMSSYEQYF. DNA for the CDR3: TGCGCCAGCAGCTTGGGGACAGGGATGAGCTCCTACGAGCAGTACTTC. The variable domain in full, completed from reference TRBV5-1 and TRBJ2-7, reads KAGVTQTPRYLIKTRGQQVTLSCSPISGHRSVSWYQQTPGQGLQFLFEYFSETQRNKGNFPGRFSGRQFSNSRSEMNVSTLELGDSALYLCASSLGTGMSSYEQYFGPGTRLTVT.

Concerning this clone: The same CDR3 also results from other DNA sequences found in this sample. The gene calls are TRBV28 and TRBJ1-5, with a weak D call TRBD1 (5 bases). The CDR3 extends over 14 amino acids. The germline gives CDR1 MDHEN, CDR2 SYDVKM. V dropped 6 bases and J dropped 2 bases, with 11 bases sitting between them. The CDR3 is CASSTGGGNQPQHF. In nucleotides, the CDR3 is TGTGCCAGCAGCACCGGGGGGGGCAATCAGCCCCAGCATTTT.

This clone is categorized as large. The chain uses TRBV7-2 and TRBJ2-5; tentatively, D is TRBD1 (5 bases). With 3 bases removed from V and 5 bases from J, the gap between germline ends came to 13 bases. Per germline, CDR1 SGHTA and CDR2 FQGNSA. The CDR3 covers 14 residues. The CDR3 sequence: CASSFPGSRETQYF. Here the CDR3 DNA reads TGTGCCAGCAGCTTCCCAGGGTCGCGGGAGACCCAGTACTTC.

J is TRBJ2-7 and V is TRBV5-8; TRBD1 agrees at 9 bases. The V gene's germline CDR1 is SGHTS and CDR2 YDEGEE. The V segment lost 0 bases and the J segment 2 bases; nucleotides outside the gene matches: 6. The CDR3 loop spans 16 amino acids. CDR3 region: CASSLDAGQGPYEQYF. The CDR3 DNA reads TGTGCCAGCAGCTTGGATGCGGGACAGGGTCCCTACGAGCAGTACTTC. The complete variable domain, with remaining parts taken from reference TRBV5-8 and TRBJ2-7, reads EAGVTQSPTHLIKTRGQQATLRCSPISGHTSVYWYQQALGLGLQFLLWYDEGEERNRGNFPPRFSGRQFPNYSSELNVNALELEDSALYLCASSLDAGQGPYEQYFGPGTRLTVT.

This clone came up once. The V call is TRBV11-3, the J call TRBJ2-2; D ambiguous. CDR1 is SGHNT, CDR2 YENEEA, per germline. The germline V and J ends were trimmed by 1 base and 3 bases, with 6 bases remaining between them. This CDR3 spans 14 amino acids. This CDR3 reads CASSLGGDTGELFF. The CDR3 DNA is TGTGCCAGCAGCTTAGGAGGAGACACCGGGGAGCTGTTTTTT.

The gene calls are TRBV10-3 and TRBJ2-5, with TRBD1 matching 8 bases. This CDR3 is built from 13 residues. Germline CDR1 and CDR2: ENHRY and SYGVKD. Unmatched junction bases numbered 0, after V lost 2 bases and J lost 4 bases. The CDR3 reads CAISEDRGETQYF. In DNA, the CDR3 is TGTGCCATCAGTGAGGACAGGGGAGAGACCCAGTACTTC.

The rearrangement uses TRBV29-1 and TRBJ1-2, with D unclear. The CDR3 covers 13 residues. V dropped 5 bases and J dropped 3 bases, with 13 bases sitting between them. The germline V gene has CDR1 SQVTM and CDR2 ANQGSEA. CDR3 nucleotide sequence: TGCAGCGTTTACCTGGGCACCTACTATGGCTACACCTTC. This gives the protein CSVYLGTYYGYTF.

The chain carries TRBV5-8 and TRBJ2-2, with 8 bases aligning to TRBD2. Looked up from germline, CDR1 is SGHTS and CDR2 is YDEGEE. The CDR3 spans 17 residues. V lost 1 base, J lost 3 bases, and 8 bases stayed unmatched. DNA of the CDR3: TGTGCCAGCAGCTTGTGGGTGCCCGGGAGGGACACCGGGGAGCTGTTTTTT. Residues: CASSLWVPGRDTGELFF.

This clone has more than one count but fewer than ten. The gene calls are TRBV10-1 and TRBJ1-4; D uncertain. The CDR3 is made up of 13 amino acids. The germline V gene encodes CDR1 WNHNN and CDR2 SYGVQD (reference sequence). V was clipped by 3 bases and J by 8 bases, with 10 bases between them. The CDR3 sequence: CASSDSSSEKLFF. The CDR3 nucleotides read TGCGCCAGCAGTGATAGTAGCTCAGAAAAACTGTTTTTT.

The chain carries TRBV9 and TRBJ1-2; 7 positions agree with TRBD1. Germline V gene data show CDR1 as SGDLS and CDR2 as YYNGEE. The V and J ends lost 4 bases and 6 bases, in that order; junction bases with no gene match: 6. This CDR3 spans 13 amino acids. The CDR3 loop is CASSKITGDGYTF. In nucleotides, the CDR3 is TGTGCCAGCAGCAAAATAACAGGGGATGGCTACACCTTC.

V is TRBV4-2 and J is TRBJ2-7; 8 nucleotides line up with TRBD2. Germline values: CDR1 LGHNA, CDR2 YNFKEQ. Unmatched junction bases numbered 5, after V lost 0 bases and J lost 4 bases. There are 15 residues in the CDR3. Here the CDR3 DNA reads TGTGCCAGCAGCCAAGAAGAGCTAGCGGGTTACGAGCAGTACTTC. Residues: CASSQEELAGYEQYF.

In its sample, this clone is medium-sized. The chain employs TRBV5-6 and TRBJ2-7; D unclear. CDR1 and CDR2 from the germline V gene are SGHDT and YYEEEE. V was shortened by 0 bases and J by 0 bases, with 4 bases between the two germline ends. The CDR3 sequence is 13 residues long. The CDR3 coding sequence is TGTGCCAGCAGCTTGGACAACTCCTACGAGCAGTACTTC. Translation: CASSLDNSYEQYF.